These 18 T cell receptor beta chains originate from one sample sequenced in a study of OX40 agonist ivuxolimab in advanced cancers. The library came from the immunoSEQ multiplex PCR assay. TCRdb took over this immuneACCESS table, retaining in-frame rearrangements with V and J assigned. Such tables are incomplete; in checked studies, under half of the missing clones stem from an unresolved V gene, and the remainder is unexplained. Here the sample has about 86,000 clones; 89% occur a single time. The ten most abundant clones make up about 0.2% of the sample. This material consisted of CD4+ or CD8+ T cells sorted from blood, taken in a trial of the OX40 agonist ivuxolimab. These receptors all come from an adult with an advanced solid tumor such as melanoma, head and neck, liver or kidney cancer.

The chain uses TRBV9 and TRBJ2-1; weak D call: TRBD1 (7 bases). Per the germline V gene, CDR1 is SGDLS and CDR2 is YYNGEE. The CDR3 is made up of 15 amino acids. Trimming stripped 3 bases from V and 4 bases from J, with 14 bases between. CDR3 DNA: TGTGCCAGCAGCGAGTCAGGGGGGCAGTACAATGAGCAGTTCTTC. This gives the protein CASSESGGQYNEQFF.

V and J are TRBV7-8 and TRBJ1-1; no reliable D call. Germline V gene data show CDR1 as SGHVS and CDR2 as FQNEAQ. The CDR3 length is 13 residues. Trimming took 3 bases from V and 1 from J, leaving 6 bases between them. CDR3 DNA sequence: TGTGCCAGCAGCTTCTCGGGGAACACTGAAGCTTTCTTT. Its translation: CASSFSGNTEAFF.

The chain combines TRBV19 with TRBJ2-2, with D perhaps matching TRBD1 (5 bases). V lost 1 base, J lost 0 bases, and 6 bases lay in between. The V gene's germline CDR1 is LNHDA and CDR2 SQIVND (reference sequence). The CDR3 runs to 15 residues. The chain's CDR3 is CASSIGQSNTGELFF. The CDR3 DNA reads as TGTGCCAGTAGTATAGGACAGTCGAACACCGGGGAGCTGTTTTTT.

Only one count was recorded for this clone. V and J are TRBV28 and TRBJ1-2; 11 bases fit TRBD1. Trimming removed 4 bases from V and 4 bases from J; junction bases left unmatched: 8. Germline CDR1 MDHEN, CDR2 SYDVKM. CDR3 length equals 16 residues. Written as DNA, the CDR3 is TGTGCCAGCAGTTCACCGGACAGGGGGCCAAGCTATGGCTACACCTTC. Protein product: CASSSPDRGPSYGYTF.

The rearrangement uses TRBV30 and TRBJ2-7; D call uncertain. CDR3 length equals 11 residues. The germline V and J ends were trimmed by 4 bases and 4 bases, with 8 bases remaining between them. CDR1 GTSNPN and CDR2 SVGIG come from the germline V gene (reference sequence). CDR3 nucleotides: TGTGCCTGGATCCACCAATACGAGCAGTACTTC. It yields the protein CAWIHQYEQYF. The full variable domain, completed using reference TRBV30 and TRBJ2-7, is SQTIHQWPATLVQPVGSPLSLECTVEGTSNPNLYWYRQAAGRGLQLLFYSVGIGQISSEVPQNLSASRPQDRQFILSSKKLLLSDSGFYLCAWIHQYEQYFGPGTRLTVT.

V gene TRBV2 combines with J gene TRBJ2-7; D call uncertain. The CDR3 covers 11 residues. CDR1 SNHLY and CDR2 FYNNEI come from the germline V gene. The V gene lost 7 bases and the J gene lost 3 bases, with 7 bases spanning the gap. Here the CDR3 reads CASKMSYEQYF. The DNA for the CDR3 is TGTGCCAGCAAGATGAGCTACGAGCAGTACTTC.

The CDR3 here is CASSRFNQETQYF. DNA of the CDR3: TGTGCCAGCAGCCGGTTTAACCAAGAGACCCAGTACTTC. The chain employs TRBV7-9 and TRBJ2-5; D uncertain. The germline V and J ends were trimmed by 5 bases and 0 bases, with 7 bases remaining between them. The CDR3 spans 13 residues. Germline-derived CDR1 and CDR2 are SEHNR and FQNEAQ (reference sequence).

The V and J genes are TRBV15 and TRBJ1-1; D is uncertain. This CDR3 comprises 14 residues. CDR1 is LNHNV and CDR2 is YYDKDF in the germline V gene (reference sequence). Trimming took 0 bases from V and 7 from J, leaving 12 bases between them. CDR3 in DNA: TGTGCCACCAGCAGAGATTGGGCAGACGGTGAAGCTTTCTTT. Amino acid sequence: CATSRDWADGEAFF.

The CDR3 protein is CASSGTLSGANEQFF. The CDR3 nucleotides read TGTGCCAGCAGTGGGACTCTCAGTGGGGCCAATGAGCAGTTCTTC. V and J are TRBV28 and TRBJ2-1; tentative D call: TRBD2 (6 bases). Trimming took 5 bases from V and 6 from J, leaving 17 bases between them. CDR1 MDHEN and CDR2 SYDVKM come from the germline V gene. The CDR3 spans 15 residues.

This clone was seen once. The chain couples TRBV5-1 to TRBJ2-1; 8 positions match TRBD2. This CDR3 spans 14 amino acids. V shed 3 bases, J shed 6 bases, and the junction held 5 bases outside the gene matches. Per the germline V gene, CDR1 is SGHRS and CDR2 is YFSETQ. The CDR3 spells CASSSGGTRNEQFF. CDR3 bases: TGCGCCAGCAGCTCGGGGGGGACCCGCAATGAGCAGTTCTTC.

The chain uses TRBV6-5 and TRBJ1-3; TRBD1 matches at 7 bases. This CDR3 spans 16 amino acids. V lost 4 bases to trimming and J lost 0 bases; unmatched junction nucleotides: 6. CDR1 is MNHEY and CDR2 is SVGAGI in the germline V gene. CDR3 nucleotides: TGTGCCAGCAGTTCGCCGACAGGGCACTCTGGAAACACCATATATTTT. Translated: CASSSPTGHSGNTIYF.

CDR3 residues: CAGKDREDTGELFF. Here the CDR3 DNA reads TGTGCCGGGAAGGACAGGGAGGACACCGGGGAGCTGTTTTTT. The chain carries TRBV6-5 and TRBJ2-2; 8 bases agree with TRBD1. Germline V lookup: CDR1 MNHEY, CDR2 SVGAGI. This CDR3 contains 14 residues. The V and J ends lost 11 bases and 3 bases, in that order; junction bases with no gene match: 8.

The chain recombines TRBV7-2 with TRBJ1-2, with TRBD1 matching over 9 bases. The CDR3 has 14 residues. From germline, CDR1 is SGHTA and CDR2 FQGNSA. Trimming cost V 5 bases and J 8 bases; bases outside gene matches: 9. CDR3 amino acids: CASSTQGQGLGYTF. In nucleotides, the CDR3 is TGTGCCAGCAGCACTCAGGGACAGGGCTTGGGCTACACCTTC.

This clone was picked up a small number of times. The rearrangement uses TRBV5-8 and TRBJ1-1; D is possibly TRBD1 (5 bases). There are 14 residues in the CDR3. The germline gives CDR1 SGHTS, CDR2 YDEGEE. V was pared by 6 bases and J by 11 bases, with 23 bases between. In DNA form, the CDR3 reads TGTGCCAGCACCTGGGGGATTAGGGAAATGTTGGCTTTCTTT. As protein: CASTWGIREMLAFF.

The CDR3 coding sequence is TGCGCCAGCAGCTGGGGGGCGACAGGGGCGAACACCGGGGAGCTGTTTTTT. Protein sequence: CASSWGATGANTGELFF. The V gene is TRBV5-1, the J gene TRBJ2-2; the match to TRBD1 covers 8 bases. The length of the CDR3 is 17 residues. V lost 3 bases and J lost 0; bases outside the gene matches: 7. CDR1 is SGHRS, CDR2 YFSETQ, per germline.

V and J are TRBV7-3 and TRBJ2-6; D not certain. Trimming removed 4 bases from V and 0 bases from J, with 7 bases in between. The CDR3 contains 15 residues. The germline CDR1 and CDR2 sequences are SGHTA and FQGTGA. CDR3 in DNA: TGTGCCAGCAGCTCGCTGAACTCTGGGGCCAACGTCCTGACTTTC. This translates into CASSSLNSGANVLTF.

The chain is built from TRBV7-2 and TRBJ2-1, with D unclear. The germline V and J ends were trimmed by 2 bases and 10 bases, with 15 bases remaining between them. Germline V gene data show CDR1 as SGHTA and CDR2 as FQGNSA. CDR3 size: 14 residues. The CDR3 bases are TGTGCCAGCAGCTTAAAAGTCCAGCATCCCGAGCAGTTCTTC. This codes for CASSLKVQHPEQFF. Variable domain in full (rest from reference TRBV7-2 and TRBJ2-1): GAGVSQSPSNKVTEKGKDVELRCDPISGHTALYWYRQSLGQGLEFLIYFQGNSAPDKSGLPSDRFSAERTGGSVSTLTIQRTQQEDSAVYLCASSLKVQHPEQFFGPGTRLTVL.

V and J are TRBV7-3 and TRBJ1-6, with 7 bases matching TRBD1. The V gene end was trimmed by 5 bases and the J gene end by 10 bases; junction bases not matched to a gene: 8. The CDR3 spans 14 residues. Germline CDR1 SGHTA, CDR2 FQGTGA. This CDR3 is CASSRQGLGSPLHF. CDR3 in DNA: TGTGCCAGCAGCCGACAGGGCTTGGGGTCACCCCTCCACTTT.